This is a list of T cell receptor beta chains from one sample in a study of response to subunit inactivated influenza vaccine. TCRdb reanalysed the RT-PCR reads using MiXCR and keeps one entry per CDR3 protein. Among 160,000 or so distinct CDR3 sequences listed, approximately 11% were seen once. The specimen comprised non-naive T cells sorted from PBMCs, sampled 35 to 45 days after vaccination. These receptors came from a man aged 50 to 60 who received an inactivated influenza vaccine. The CDR3 runs from the conserved cysteine through the conserved F or W. D genes are given only for firm matches. Rows give clone size only sometimes, using once, few, many, or a class for an expanded clone.

d_gene: TRBD1
j_gene: TRBJ2-3
abundance: few
v_gene: TRBV28
CDR3nt: TGTGCCAGCAGTTTACCGGGACAGGGGCTCGGGGGGCAGTATTTT
CDR3aa: CASSLPGQGLGGQYF

d_gene: NA
j_gene: TRBJ2-2
abundance: few
v_gene: TRBV30
CDR3nt: TGTGCCTGGAGTGGGGGGAGTCAGGGCCGACTTTCGAACACCGGGGAGCTGTTTTTT
CDR3aa: CAWSGGSQGRLSNTGELFF

d_gene: TRBD2
j_gene: TRBJ2-1
abundance: few
v_gene: TRBV28
CDR3nt: TGTGCCGCCCGGGGAAGCGGGAGGTACAATGAGCAGTTCTTC
CDR3aa: CAARGSGRYNEQFF

d_gene: NA
j_gene: TRBJ1-1
abundance: NA
v_gene: TRBV4-2
CDR3nt: TGTGCCAGCAGCCAAGACGCAGGGGTACTGAACACTGAAGCTTTCTTT
CDR3aa: CASSQDAGVLNTEAFF

d_gene: NA
j_gene: TRBJ2-7
abundance: NA
v_gene: TRBV7-8
CDR3nt: TGTGCCAGCAGCTTAGTGGGTCTCTACGAGCAGTACTTC
CDR3aa: CASSLVGLYEQYF

d_gene: TRBD1
j_gene: TRBJ2-4
abundance: many
v_gene: TRBV4-1
CDR3nt: TGCGCCAGCAGCCGCCCCCGGGACAGGGAGGCCAAAAACATTCAGTACTTC
CDR3aa: CASSRPRDREAKNIQYF

d_gene: NA
j_gene: TRBJ2-1
abundance: NA
v_gene: TRBV18
CDR3nt: TGTGCCAGCTCACCGTCTAGCCTCATCTCCTACAATGAGCAGTTCTTC
CDR3aa: CASSPSSLISYNEQFF

d_gene: NA
j_gene: TRBJ2-1
abundance: many
v_gene: TRBV18
CDR3nt: TGTGCCAGCTCATCCCGAACCACCCGACAGCATGAGCAGTTCTTC
CDR3aa: CASSSRTTRQHEQFF

d_gene: TRBD1
j_gene: TRBJ1-4
abundance: few
v_gene: TRBV20-1
CDR3nt: TGCAGTGCAGAGGGGACAGGGAGATATAATGAAAAACTGTTTTTT
CDR3aa: CSAEGTGRYNEKLFF

d_gene: NA
j_gene: TRBJ2-2
abundance: NA
v_gene: TRBV7-2
CDR3nt: TGTGCCAGCAGCTTACAGCAGGGGAGGACCGGGGAGCTGTTTTTT
CDR3aa: CASSLQQGRTGELFF

d_gene: NA
j_gene: TRBJ2-7
abundance: many
v_gene: TRBV5-1
CDR3nt: TGCGCCAGCAGCTTGGGTGGACAGGAGGGCCGGGAGCAGTACTTC
CDR3aa: CASSLGGQEGREQYF

d_gene: TRBD2
j_gene: TRBJ2-1
abundance: many
v_gene: TRBV27
CDR3nt: TGTGCCAGCGGCCAACTAGCGGGAGTAGGTAACGACAATGAGCAGTTCTTC
CDR3aa: CASGQLAGVGNDNEQFF

d_gene: NA
j_gene: TRBJ2-3
abundance: NA
v_gene: TRBV7-8
CDR3nt: TGTGCCAGCAGCCCACAGACTAGGAGCACAGATACGCAGTATTTT
CDR3aa: CASSPQTRSTDTQYF

d_gene: NA
j_gene: TRBJ2-1
abundance: NA
v_gene: TRBV19
CDR3nt: TGTGCCAGTAGCCGGGACGGTTACAATGAGCAGTTCTTC
CDR3aa: CASSRDGYNEQFF

d_gene: NA
j_gene: TRBJ2-2
abundance: NA
v_gene: TRBV5-1
CDR3nt: TGCGCCAGCAGCAGAAGCGGGTCCCCGAGCACCGGGGAGCTGTTTTTT
CDR3aa: CASSRSGSPSTGELFF

d_gene: NA
j_gene: TRBJ2-7
abundance: NA
v_gene: TRBV27
CDR3nt: TGTGCCAGCAGTCGTCGGGGGACACCTTTTAACGAGCAGTACTTC
CDR3aa: CASSRRGTPFNEQYF

d_gene: NA
j_gene: TRBJ1-4
abundance: many
v_gene: TRBV7-2
CDR3nt: TGTGCCAGCACCCGTCCGGGTAATGAAAAACTGTTTTTT
CDR3aa: CASTRPGNEKLFF

d_gene: TRBD1
j_gene: TRBJ1-1
abundance: few
v_gene: TRBV6-5
CDR3nt: TGTGCCAGCAGTATGACAGGGTTAGCTTTCTTT
CDR3aa: CASSMTGLAFF

d_gene: NA
j_gene: TRBJ2-2
abundance: NA
v_gene: TRBV7-2
CDR3nt: TGTGCCAGCCCGGGACTTATCGCGAACACCGGGGAGCTGTTTTTT
CDR3aa: CASPGLIANTGELFF

d_gene: NA
j_gene: TRBJ2-1
abundance: NA
v_gene: TRBV20-1
CDR3nt: TGCAGTGCTAAACGGGGAAACAATGAGCAGTTCTTC
CDR3aa: CSAKRGNNEQFF

d_gene: NA
j_gene: TRBJ1-4
abundance: many
v_gene: TRBV7-2
CDR3nt: TGTGCCAGCAGCTTAGTAATAGCAACTAATGAAAAACTGTTTTTT
CDR3aa: CASSLVIATNEKLFF

d_gene: NA
j_gene: TRBJ2-1
abundance: many
v_gene: TRBV4-3
CDR3nt: TGCGCCAGCAGCCAACAAAGGGGACTTTCCTACAATGAGCAGTTCTTC
CDR3aa: CASSQQRGLSYNEQFF

d_gene: NA
j_gene: TRBJ2-2
abundance: many
v_gene: TRBV5-1
CDR3nt: TGCGCCAGCTTGCCGGGAGGCGGGGGCAGAACCGGGGAGCTGTTTTTT
CDR3aa: CASLPGGGGRTGELFF

d_gene: NA
j_gene: TRBJ1-4
abundance: few
v_gene: TRBV7-8
CDR3nt: TGTGCCAGCAGCTTAGAGGCAGGGATCTCTGAAAAACTGTTTTTT
CDR3aa: CASSLEAGISEKLFF

d_gene: NA
j_gene: TRBJ2-5
abundance: few
v_gene: TRBV7-2
CDR3nt: TGTGCCAGCAGCTCACGGAGTCCCCCGGAGACCCAGTACTTC
CDR3aa: CASSSRSPPETQYF

d_gene: NA
j_gene: TRBJ1-6
abundance: many
v_gene: TRBV11-2
CDR3nt: TGTGCCAGCAGCTATAACAGGGATTCACCCCTCCACTTT
CDR3aa: CASSYNRDSPLHF

d_gene: NA
j_gene: TRBJ2-3
abundance: NA
v_gene: TRBV6-5
CDR3nt: TGTGCCAGCAGCCTTACTCCGGCAGATACGCAGTATTTT
CDR3aa: CASSLTPADTQYF

d_gene: TRBD1
j_gene: TRBJ2-4
abundance: NA
v_gene: TRBV5-4
CDR3nt: TGTGCCAGCAGCCCAAACAGGGGGCTGGCCAAAAACATTCAGTACTTC
CDR3aa: CASSPNRGLAKNIQYF

d_gene: TRBD2
j_gene: TRBJ2-5
abundance: many
v_gene: TRBV6-5
CDR3nt: TGTGCCAGCAGTTACGGTGGTGGTTGGGCGGGGGGCCGGGAGACCCAGTACTTC
CDR3aa: CASSYGGGWAGGRETQYF

d_gene: NA
j_gene: TRBJ2-7
abundance: many
v_gene: TRBV5-1
CDR3nt: TGCGCCAGCAGCCCGCTACAGGGAATAGACGAGCAGTACTTC
CDR3aa: CASSPLQGIDEQYF

d_gene: NA
j_gene: TRBJ1-5
abundance: many
v_gene: TRBV12-3/TRBV12-4
CDR3nt: TGTGCCAGCACCACAGCGGCTGAGGGCCAGCCCCAGCATTTT
CDR3aa: CASTTAAEGQPQHF

d_gene: NA
j_gene: TRBJ2-7
abundance: NA
v_gene: TRBV6-2/TRBV6-3
CDR3nt: TGTGCCAGCAGAGCGGGACAGAACTCCTACGAGCAGTACTTC
CDR3aa: CASRAGQNSYEQYF

d_gene: NA
j_gene: TRBJ2-2
abundance: few
v_gene: TRBV7-6
CDR3nt: TGTGCCAGCAGCTTACATTTCTGGCCCGGGGCGAACACCGGGGAGCTGTTTTTT
CDR3aa: CASSLHFWPGANTGELFF

d_gene: NA
j_gene: TRBJ2-3
abundance: many
v_gene: TRBV12-3/TRBV12-4
CDR3nt: TGTGCCAGCAGTTTAGTTCCGGTGGGCACAGATACGCAGTATTTT
CDR3aa: CASSLVPVGTDTQYF

d_gene: NA
j_gene: TRBJ1-1
abundance: many
v_gene: TRBV5-6
CDR3nt: TGTGCCAGCAGCTGCTGCATCAGGGGTTGGTACACTGAAGCTTTCTTT
CDR3aa: CASSCCIRGWYTEAFF

d_gene: NA
j_gene: TRBJ1-1
abundance: many
v_gene: TRBV5-1
CDR3nt: TGCGCCAGCAGCGGAACGGGGGGAAGGAACACTGAAGCTTTCTTT
CDR3aa: CASSGTGGRNTEAFF

d_gene: NA
j_gene: TRBJ1-2
abundance: many
v_gene: TRBV4-2
CDR3nt: TGTGCCAGCAGCCAAGGGCCCAACTATGGCTACACCTTC
CDR3aa: CASSQGPNYGYTF

d_gene: TRBD1
j_gene: TRBJ1-1
abundance: few
v_gene: TRBV12-3/TRBV12-4
CDR3nt: TGTGCCAGCAGAAGAACTCAGGGGGCCACTGAAGCTTTCTTT
CDR3aa: CASRRTQGATEAFF

d_gene: TRBD1
j_gene: TRBJ2-5
abundance: NA
v_gene: TRBV28
CDR3nt: TGTGCCAGCAGTCTTATCGGGACAGGGCAAGAGACCCAGTACTTC
CDR3aa: CASSLIGTGQETQYF

d_gene: NA
j_gene: TRBJ1-2
abundance: few
v_gene: TRBV2
CDR3nt: TGTGCCAGCAGTGAAGGGGGGTTGATCTACACCTTC
CDR3aa: CASSEGGLIYTF

d_gene: TRBD1
j_gene: TRBJ1-2
abundance: NA
v_gene: TRBV10-3
CDR3nt: TGTGCCATCAGTGGACAGGGCTATGGCTACACCTTC
CDR3aa: CAISGQGYGYTF

d_gene: NA
j_gene: TRBJ2-1
abundance: few
v_gene: TRBV6-1
CDR3nt: TGTGCCAGCAGGGGACGGGCCTACAATGAGCAGTTCTTC
CDR3aa: CASRGRAYNEQFF

d_gene: NA
j_gene: TRBJ2-7
abundance: NA
v_gene: TRBV27
CDR3nt: TGTGCCAGCAGTTTTCCCCCGCGACAGGAGGCGTACGAGCAGTACTTC
CDR3aa: CASSFPPRQEAYEQYF

d_gene: TRBD2
j_gene: TRBJ2-3
abundance: NA
v_gene: TRBV10-3
CDR3nt: TGTGCCATCAGTGAGTTGGTAGCGGGGGGAGCTAGCACAGATACGCAGTATTTT
CDR3aa: CAISELVAGGASTDTQYF

d_gene: TRBD2
j_gene: TRBJ2-1
abundance: few
v_gene: TRBV6-1
CDR3nt: TGTGCCAGCAGTCCCGGACTAGTCGATGAGCAGTTCTTC
CDR3aa: CASSPGLVDEQFF

d_gene: NA
j_gene: TRBJ2-5
abundance: NA
v_gene: TRBV3-1
CDR3nt: TGTGCCAGCAGCCAACCGCAGCGTGGGACCCAAGAGACCCAGTACTTC
CDR3aa: CASSQPQRGTQETQYF

d_gene: NA
j_gene: TRBJ2-5
abundance: NA
v_gene: TRBV7-2
CDR3nt: TGTGCCAGCAGCTTCCACCGGGACATACAAGAGACCCAGTACTTC
CDR3aa: CASSFHRDIQETQYF

d_gene: NA
j_gene: TRBJ1-4
abundance: few
v_gene: TRBV30
CDR3nt: TGTGCCTGCCAGGAGACGACTAATGAAAAACTGTTTTTT
CDR3aa: CACQETTNEKLFF

d_gene: NA
j_gene: TRBJ2-7
abundance: many
v_gene: TRBV2
CDR3nt: TGTGCCAGCACTCGGGACGGAACTTACGAGCAGTACTTC
CDR3aa: CASTRDGTYEQYF

d_gene: NA
j_gene: TRBJ2-1
abundance: many
v_gene: TRBV7-2
CDR3nt: TGTGCCAGCAGCTTGGGCGGGTGGGGTTCCTACAATGAGCAGTTCTTC
CDR3aa: CASSLGGWGSYNEQFF

d_gene: TRBD2
j_gene: TRBJ2-2
abundance: few
v_gene: TRBV4-2
CDR3nt: TGTGCCAGCAGCCAACCGGGACTAGGGACCGGGGAGCTGTTTTTT
CDR3aa: CASSQPGLGTGELFF

d_gene: TRBD1
j_gene: TRBJ2-4
abundance: NA
v_gene: TRBV30
CDR3nt: TGTGCCTGGAGGGGACAGGGGGCGCCCCCCAAAAACATTCAGTACTTC
CDR3aa: CAWRGQGAPPKNIQYF

d_gene: NA
j_gene: TRBJ1-1
abundance: many
v_gene: TRBV13
CDR3nt: TGTGCCAGCAGCTTAGTGGCAGGTCTTAGGGGCACTGAAGCTTTCTTT
CDR3aa: CASSLVAGLRGTEAFF

d_gene: NA
j_gene: TRBJ2-7
abundance: NA
v_gene: TRBV7-2
CDR3nt: TGTGCCAGCAGACTCGGGGCCTTGAGTTCCTACGAGCAGTACTTC
CDR3aa: CASRLGALSSYEQYF

d_gene: TRBD2
j_gene: TRBJ2-1
abundance: NA
v_gene: TRBV5-1
CDR3nt: TGCGCCAGCAGCTTGTCTAGCGGGAGCTATGAGCAGTTCTTC
CDR3aa: CASSLSSGSYEQFF

d_gene: NA
j_gene: TRBJ2-7
abundance: many
v_gene: TRBV14
CDR3nt: TGTGCCAGCAGCCAAGATAAGGCAGCTATCTACGAGCAGTACTTC
CDR3aa: CASSQDKAAIYEQYF

d_gene: TRBD1
j_gene: TRBJ1-2
abundance: NA
v_gene: TRBV6-1
CDR3nt: TGTGCCAGCAGTAATCGGGACAGGGGCAACTATGGCTACACCTTC
CDR3aa: CASSNRDRGNYGYTF

d_gene: TRBD2
j_gene: TRBJ2-2
abundance: NA
v_gene: TRBV10-3
CDR3nt: TGTGCCATCAGTGAGTGGGGGGTAGCGGGGACGAACACCGGGGAGCTGTTTTTT
CDR3aa: CAISEWGVAGTNTGELFF

d_gene: TRBD2
j_gene: TRBJ2-3
abundance: NA
v_gene: TRBV7-6
CDR3nt: TGTGCCAGCAGCCCCGGGACTAGCGGTGAGGGGATCGATACGCAGTATTTT
CDR3aa: CASSPGTSGEGIDTQYF

d_gene: NA
j_gene: TRBJ1-4
abundance: few
v_gene: TRBV28
CDR3nt: TGTGCCAGCACCAGGGGAAGCGGTGAAAAACTGTTTTTT
CDR3aa: CASTRGSGEKLFF